These 28 T cell receptor beta chains share one sample of origin, sequenced in a study of blood T cell repertoires in COVID-19. Sequenced by immunoSEQ multiplex PCR; TCRdb stores in-frame clones only, minus some. The sample yields tens of thousands of clones, around 86% seen once. The specimen sequenced was peripheral blood. These receptors originate from a woman aged 80 or older with active or convalescent COVID-19.

The chain combines TRBV5-5 with TRBJ1-3; D is ambiguous. The CDR3 has 15 amino acids. Between the trimmed V and J ends, which lost 4 bases and 4 bases, there was a span of 15 bases. CDR1 is SGHKS and CDR2 is YYEKEE in the germline V gene (reference sequence). CDR3 residues: CASSTGEGSGNTIYF. CDR3 DNA sequence: TGTGCCAGCAGCACGGGAGAGGGTTCAGGAAACACCATATATTTT.

DNA of the CDR3: TGTGCCAGCAGCTTTGGCGGGGGGCGGAGAAACACCATATATTTT. This sequence encodes CASSFGGGRRNTIYF. The J gene is TRBJ1-3, the V gene TRBV7-2; possibly TRBD1 for D (6 bases). Trimming stripped 3 bases from V and 5 bases from J, with 14 bases between. Germline V gene data show CDR1 as SGHTA and CDR2 as FQGNSA. This CDR3 spans 15 amino acids.

The J gene is TRBJ2-6, the V gene TRBV7-3, with TRBD1 as a possible D gene (5 bases). The germline V gene has CDR1 SGHTA and CDR2 FQGTGA. The CDR3 sequence is 15 residues long. V was shortened by 4 bases and J by 0 bases, with 7 bases between the two germline ends. The CDR3 coding sequence is TGTGCCAGCAGCTCTGACAGCTCTGGGGCCAACGTCCTGACTTTC. Protein product: CASSSDSSGANVLTF. The whole variable domain, filled in from reference TRBV7-3 and TRBJ2-6, reads GAGVSQTPSNKVTEKGKYVELRCDPISGHTALYWYRQSLGQGPEFLIYFQGTGAADDSGLPNDRFFAVRPEGSVSTLKIQRTERGDSAVYLCASSSDSSGANVLTFGAGSRLTVL.

The V gene is TRBV3-1 (or the pseudogene TRBV3-2), the J gene TRBJ2-7; 10 nucleotides align to TRBD1. Looked up from germline, CDR1 is LGHDT and CDR2 is YNNKEL (reference sequence). V dropped 0 bases and J dropped 0; count of bases not matched to a gene: 11. There are 19 residues in the CDR3. The CDR3 DNA reads TGTGCCAGCAGCCAAGACGGGACAGGGGATATCCTTAGCTCCTACGAGCAGTACTTC. As protein: CASSQDGTGDILSSYEQYF.

V and J are TRBV7-7 and TRBJ2-5, with TRBD1 as a possible D gene (6 bases). Germline V gene lookup returns CDR1 SSHAT and CDR2 FNYEAQ (reference sequence). The CDR3 is made up of 15 amino acids. V lost 4 bases and J 2 bases, leaving 14 bases between the germline ends. Written as DNA, the CDR3 is TGTGCCAGCAGCTCTCCGGGACAAGAACAAGAGACCCAGTACTTC. Its protein is CASSSPGQEQETQYF. The complete variable domain, with remaining parts taken from reference TRBV7-7 and TRBJ2-5, reads GAGVSQSPRYKVTKRGQDVTLRCDPISSHATLYWYQQALGQGPEFLTYFNYEAQPDKSGLPSDRFSAERPEGSISTLTIQRTEQRDSAMYRCASSSPGQEQETQYFGPGTRLLVL.

The chain uses TRBV27 and TRBJ1-2; no clear D. Germline values: CDR1 MNHEY, CDR2 SMNVEV (reference sequence). The germline V and J ends were trimmed by 2 bases and 0 bases, with 7 bases remaining between them. The CDR3 totals 14 residues. The CDR3 nucleotides are TGTGCCAGCAGTTTAGCAGGATCTAACTATGGCTACACCTTC. This sequence encodes CASSLAGSNYGYTF.

J is TRBJ2-1 and V is TRBV7-2, with TRBD2 matching over 14 bases. CDR3 length: 18 amino acids. Germline values: CDR1 SGHTA, CDR2 FQGNSA. The J segment lost 4 bases and the V segment lost 4 bases, leaving 9 bases of the junction unmatched. CDR3 amino acids: CASSSPGTSGGLYNEQFF. CDR3 nucleotides: TGTGCCAGCAGCTCGCCCGGGACTAGCGGGGGCCTATACAATGAGCAGTTCTTC.

This rearrangement joins TRBV18 to TRBJ1-5; 7 nucleotides align to TRBD1. Germline trimming cut 6 bases from V and 4 bases from J; bases unmatched to any gene: 3. This CDR3 contains 13 residues. The germline CDR1 and CDR2 sequences are KGHSH and LQKENI. The chain's CDR3 is CASSGTENQPQHF. In DNA, the CDR3 is TGTGCCAGCTCCGGGACAGAGAATCAGCCCCAGCATTTT.

This chain links TRBV11-2 with TRBJ2-3, with D maybe TRBD2 (6 bases). The germline V gene has CDR1 SGHAT and CDR2 FQNNGV. V lost 0 bases, J lost 2 bases, and 12 bases lay in between. This CDR3 comprises 16 residues. CDR3 DNA sequence: TGTGCCAGCAGCTTAGATCGGCCGGGGGTCACAGATACGCAGTATTTT. Encoded protein: CASSLDRPGVTDTQYF.

The rearrangement joins TRBV2 to TRBJ1-6; D perhaps matches TRBD1 (5 bases). Germline CDR1 is SNHLY and CDR2 is FYNNEI. V was cut by 3 bases and J by 10 bases, with 13 bases left in between. The CDR3 has 14 residues. Here the CDR3 reads CASSERRGNSPLHF. CDR3 in DNA: TGTGCCAGCAGTGAGAGGAGGGGCAACTCACCCCTCCACTTT.

V gene TRBV21-1 combines with J gene TRBJ1-2. TRBV21-1 has pseudogene status. The CDR3 sequence is 12 residues long. The CDR3 DNA follows: TGTGCCAGCACCCCAAGGAGGTACGACTACACCTTC. This sequence encodes CASTPRRYDYTF.

This clone turned up a few times. The genes are TRBV3-1 (or the pseudogene TRBV3-2) and TRBJ1-2; D is possibly TRBD1 (6 bases). Trimming cost V 4 bases and J 2 bases, with 8 bases left between them. This CDR3 comprises 13 residues. The germline V gene encodes CDR1 LGHDT and CDR2 YNNKEL (reference sequence). CDR3 residues: CASSPGVNYGYTF. The CDR3 region has the DNA TGTGCCAGCAGCCCAGGGGTAAACTATGGCTACACCTTC.

The V gene is TRBV29-1, the J gene TRBJ1-2, with 9 bases fitting TRBD1. Germline assignment: CDR1 SQVTM and CDR2 ANQGSEA. V gave up 6 bases and J gave up 6 bases; unmatched junction bases: 8. The CDR3 totals 13 residues. CDR3 residues: CSVVTGGLNGYTF. CDR3 DNA: TGCAGCGTAGTAACAGGGGGCTTGAATGGCTACACCTTC.

V is TRBV6-1 and J is TRBJ2-4; D is undetermined. CDR1 and CDR2 (germline): MNHNS, SASEGT. This CDR3 is 16 amino acids long. V lost 1 base to trimming and J lost 0 bases, with 10 bases between them. The CDR3 protein is CASSEGYALAKNIQYF. The CDR3 DNA sequence: TGTGCCAGCAGTGAAGGATACGCACTAGCCAAAAACATTCAGTACTTC.

This chain's CDR3 is CASSRTSGGLNTGELFF. The DNA of the CDR3 is TGTGCCAGCTCCCGGACTAGCGGGGGCCTGAACACCGGGGAGCTGTTTTTT. The rearrangement links TRBV18 to TRBJ2-2, with 13 bases identical to TRBD2. This CDR3 is 17 amino acids long. From germline, CDR1 is KGHSH and CDR2 LQKENI. V shed 6 bases, J shed 1 base, and the junction held 5 bases outside the gene matches.

CDR3 DNA: TGTGCCAGCAGCTTGGGGCTAGCGGGGGCCGACGAGACCCAGTACTTC. Translation: CASSLGLAGADETQYF. This sequence joins TRBV5-4 and TRBJ2-5, with 10 bases that match TRBD2. This CDR3 has 16 residues. The J segment lost 5 bases and the V segment lost 0 bases, leaving 7 bases of the junction unmatched. CDR1 is SGHNT, CDR2 YYREEE, per germline (reference sequence).

The V gene is TRBV21-1, the J gene TRBJ1-1; the listed D gene, TRBD1, was not tested against the DNA. TRBV21-1 is a pseudogene. CDR3 size: 13 residues. CDR3 nucleotide sequence: TGTGCCAGCGCCAGGGATATGAACACTGAAGCTTTCTTT. This sequence encodes CASARDMNTEAFF.

This clone was recorded only once. CDR3 nucleotide sequence: TGTGCCACCAGTGATTCAAGGACTGGAAGACAATGGGAGACCCAGTACTTC. This sequence encodes CATSDSRTGRQWETQYF. This rearrangement joins TRBV24-1 to TRBJ2-5, with D possibly matching TRBD2 (5 bases). V was cut by 2 bases and J by 5 bases, with 20 bases left in between. This CDR3 region has 17 residues. Germline V gene lookup returns CDR1 KGHDR and CDR2 SFDVKD.

The chain links TRBV10-3 to TRBJ1-2; D remains unclear. Trimming left V 5 bases short and J 5 bases short, with 9 bases between. Germline CDR1 ENHRY, CDR2 SYGVKD. There are 12 residues in the CDR3. In DNA form, the CDR3 reads TGTGCCATCAGTCAATCAGGTTATGGCTACACCTTC. Translating gives CAISQSGYGYTF.

This chain joins TRBV28 and TRBJ2-7; no reliable D call. CDR1 is MDHEN and CDR2 is SYDVKM in the germline V gene. Trimming pared 1 base from V and 3 bases from J, leaving 7 bases between. The CDR3 is made up of 13 amino acids. The CDR3 reads CASSLSPLYEQYF. DNA for the CDR3: TGTGCCAGCAGTTTATCTCCACTCTACGAGCAGTACTTC.

This clone appeared once. The chain has TRBV11-3 and TRBJ2-1; 11 bases line up with TRBD2. The CDR3 runs 17 residues. V was clipped by 4 bases and J by 8 bases; unmatched bases: 13. Germline CDR1 is SGHNT and CDR2 is YENEEA. CDR3 nucleotide sequence: TGTGCCAGCAGCTCAAACCAACCACTAGCGGGGGTGGATGAGCAGTTCTTC. Amino acids: CASSSNQPLAGVDEQFF.

In the case of this clone: Relative to the germline gene, one junction end is altered; a read error may explain this. This sequence joins TRBV28 and TRBJ1-2; D ambiguous. Germline V gene data show CDR1 as MDHEN and CDR2 as SYDVKM. The CDR3 is 13 amino acids. The CDR3 DNA sequence: TGTGCCAGCGGTTTGCGGACTAACTATGGCTACACCTTC. Amino acid sequence: CASGLRTNYGYTF.

The gene calls are TRBV3-1 (or the pseudogene TRBV3-2) and TRBJ1-3; the D gene is possibly TRBD1 (6 bases). Germline values: CDR1 LGHDT, CDR2 YNNKEL (reference sequence). The V gene lost 7 bases and the J gene lost 0 bases, with 13 bases spanning the gap. The CDR3 contains 15 residues. The CDR3 nucleotides are TGTGCCAGCACCACAGACAGGAGCTCTGGAAACACCATATATTTT. Encoded protein: CASTTDRSSGNTIYF.

The rearrangement joins TRBV11-2 to TRBJ1-2; possibly TRBD1 for D (6 bases). Germline CDR1 SGHAT, CDR2 FQNNGV. The CDR3 has 13 residues. The V end lost 4 bases, the J end lost 6 bases, and 12 bases lay between the germline ends. CDR3: CASSSRGGHGYTF. The CDR3 region has the DNA TGTGCCAGCAGCTCCAGGGGCGGCCATGGCTACACCTTC.

This clone was counted once. The V call is TRBV6-2 or TRBV6-3, the J call TRBJ1-1, with 8 nucleotides matching TRBD1. Germline V gene sequence: CDR1 MNHEY, CDR2 SVGEGT. With 2 bases clipped from V and 3 bases from J, the junction kept 5 bases outside the gene matches. The CDR3 covers 15 residues. The CDR3 is CASSYTRGPYTEAFF. For the CDR3, the DNA is TGTGCCAGCAGTTACACCAGGGGGCCGTACACTGAAGCTTTCTTT.

The chain recombines TRBV3-1 (or the pseudogene TRBV3-2) with TRBJ1-2; D perhaps matches TRBD1 (5 bases). V was shortened by 4 bases and J by 0 bases, with 9 bases between the two germline ends. Per the germline V gene, CDR1 is LGHDT and CDR2 is YNNKEL (reference sequence). The CDR3 is 14 residues long. This CDR3 is CASSRTSPNYGYTF. CDR3 bases: TGTGCCAGCAGCCGGACAAGCCCTAACTATGGCTACACCTTC.

The rearrangement uses TRBV7-9 and TRBJ2-2; 7 positions match TRBD1. There are 14 residues in the CDR3. With V trimmed by 8 bases and J by 1 base, 4 bases remained unmatched. The germline V gene encodes CDR1 SEHNR and CDR2 FQNEAQ (reference sequence). The CDR3 sequence is CASFGTVNTGELFF. In DNA, the CDR3 is TGTGCCAGCTTCGGGACAGTGAACACCGGGGAGCTGTTTTTT.

The chain carries TRBV7-3 and TRBJ1-6; 7 positions match TRBD1. The CDR3 totals 15 residues. The V segment lost 0 bases and the J segment 10 bases; nucleotides outside the gene matches: 6. The germline gives CDR1 SGHTA, CDR2 FQGTGA. The chain's CDR3 is CASSLTSTGESPLHF. The CDR3 DNA reads as TGTGCCAGCAGCTTAACGTCCACAGGGGAATCACCCCTCCACTTT.